The source of this TCR beta chain is a study of untreated major depressive disorder. Study-wide results and caveats: In every subject, the five largest TRBV05-01 clones were private.

This clone was picked up one time. Its antigen is undetermined. Clones were sequenced by immunoSEQ multiplex PCR, and TCRdb holds only the in-frame ones, with some missing. The profile shows about 18,000 clones, more than 75% of them singletons. The CDR3 is 14 amino acids. J was trimmed by 0 bases and V by 4 bases; bases with no gene match: 2. Germline assignment: CDR1 SEHNR and CDR2 FQNEAQ (reference sequence). No major medical conditions, Axis I/II comorbidities, regular medication, or illicit drugs. Enrichment usually gave around 95% pure CD4+ T cells. The rearrangement uses TRBV7-9 and TRBJ2-7, with TRBD1 matching over 8 bases. Sequenced input: CD4+ T cells from PBMCs. The receptor's source is a woman aged 30 to 39 in good health. CDR3 DNA: TGTGCCAGCAGCTCTACAGGGGGCTCCTACGAGCAGTACTTC. Translation: CASSSTGGSYEQYF.